The text below deals with one T cell receptor beta chain. This sample is part of a study of blood T cell repertoires in COVID-19. Overall study: The cDNA or gDNA used as material had been derived from T cells, B-cell-depleted T cells, or PBMCs.

In the original workflow: Counts of nucleated cells, estimated from reference gene primer amplification, were obtained. Profiling relied on immunoSEQ multiplex PCR, and the TCRdb table lists in-frame clones only, not all of them. That table gives V, J and clone size, and the DNA gave D and trimming. The data hold some 30,000 clones, with 85% to 90% observed a single time. Germline CDR1 reads MNHEY; CDR2 reads SVGAGI. V was shortened by 6 bases and J by 5 bases, with 18 bases between the two germline ends. The CDR3 is made up of 15 amino acids. The receptor comes from a woman aged 55-75 years with active COVID-19. Sequencing input: peripheral blood. The chain combines TRBV6-5 with TRBJ2-3, with D perhaps matching TRBD2 (7 bases). CDR3 nucleotides: TGTGCCAGCAGACCCCAACCGGGGGGCGGAGATACGCAGTATTTT. It specifies CASRPQPGGGDTQYF.